This T cell receptor beta chain is from a study of glioma-infiltrating T cells after dendritic cell vaccination. Produced via immunoSEQ multiplex PCR; TCRdb's table is partial and in-frame only. The sample carries about 92,000 clones, about nine tenths recorded once. This clone appeared a single time. The input for sequencing was blood, taken before dendritic cell vaccination. This sequence originates from a human donor with glioblastoma.

The DNA for the CDR3 is TGTGCCAGCAGTTCGCTAGCGGGAGGGTTCACCTACGAGCAGTACTTC. This translates into CASSSLAGGFTYEQYF. V usage is TRBV28 and J usage is TRBJ2-7, with 12 nucleotides matching TRBD2. Trimming at V came to 4 bases and at J to 2 bases, leaving 6 bases not matched to a gene. Germline V gene sequence: CDR1 MDHEN, CDR2 SYDVKM. CDR3 length: 16 residues.